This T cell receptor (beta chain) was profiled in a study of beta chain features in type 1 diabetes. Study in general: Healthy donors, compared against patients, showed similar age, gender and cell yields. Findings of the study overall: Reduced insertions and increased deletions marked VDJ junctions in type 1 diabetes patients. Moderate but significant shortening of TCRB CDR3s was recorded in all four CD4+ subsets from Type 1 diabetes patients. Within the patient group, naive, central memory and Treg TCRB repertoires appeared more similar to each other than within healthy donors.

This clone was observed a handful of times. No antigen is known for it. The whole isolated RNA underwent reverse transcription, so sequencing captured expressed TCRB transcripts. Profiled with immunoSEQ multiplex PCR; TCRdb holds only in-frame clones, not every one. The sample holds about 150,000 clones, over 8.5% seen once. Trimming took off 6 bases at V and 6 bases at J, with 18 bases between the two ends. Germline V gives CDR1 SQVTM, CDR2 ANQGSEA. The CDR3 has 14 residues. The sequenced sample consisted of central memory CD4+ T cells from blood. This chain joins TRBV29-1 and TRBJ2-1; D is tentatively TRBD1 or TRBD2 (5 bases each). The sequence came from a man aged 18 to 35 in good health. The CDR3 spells CSVGAGTRVNEQFF. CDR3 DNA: TGCAGCGTCGGAGCCGGGACCAGGGTCAATGAGCAGTTCTTC.